This T cell receptor (beta chain) came from a study of shared clonotypes between healthy human individuals. General observations from the study: Researchers found naive subsets generally carried larger estimated richness than memory subsets.

The healthy adult donors were HIV-negative and reported no recent acute infections or vaccinations. CD4+ cell separation produced CD45RA+ naive and CD45RA-negative memory subsets. Worth noting for this clone: Its antigen is not known.

Trimming cost V 4 bases and J 10 bases; bases outside gene matches: 7. The length of the CDR3 is 15 residues. Germline V lookup: CDR1 SGHNT, CDR2 YYREEE (reference sequence). TCRdb's table, derived via immunoSEQ multiplex PCR, lists solely in-frame clones and lacks some. The table includes some 1,100,000 clones, 75% to 80% detected once. The V and J genes are TRBV5-4 and TRBJ2-1, with 14 bases identical to TRBD2. The sample taken for sequencing was memory CD4+ T cells from PBMCs. The subset was: CD45RA-negative fraction. The clonotype was recovered from a man between 18 and 35 years old in good health. Some clones in this sample may be carry-over from other donors' samples. The CDR3 DNA sequence: TGTGCCAGCAGCCTCGGTGGACTAGCGGGAGGCGAGCAGTTCTTC. Residues: CASSLGGLAGGEQFF.